The clone carrying this T cell receptor (beta chain) was detected only a few times. Antigen: not known. V shed 3 bases and J shed 7 bases, with 13 bases lying between them. Germline V gene data show CDR1 as DFQATT and CDR2 as SNEGSKA (reference sequence). There are 13 residues in the CDR3. This sample is drawn from a study of naive and memory T cell subsets. Study results and caveats: In CD4 and CD8 cells, diversity dropped from naive through EMRA. Naive and memory subsets had different power law exponents for TCR abundance. RNA-based TCR counts may shift with T cell activation and differentiation.

CD8 T cells were positively selected from what remained after CD4 positive selection. An equimolar mix of two oligonucleotides served as the beta constant-region primer for TRBC1 and TRBC2. TCRdb reprocessed the UMI-ligation and nested PCR reads via MiXCR and lists one record per CDR3 protein. The sample gives roughly 20,000 distinct CDR3 sequences, approximately 11% of which show up once; approximately 18% is in the top ten. The gene calls are TRBV20-1 and TRBJ1-5, with D hard to call. This clonotype was obtained from a human donor in good health. The sample was central memory CD8+ T cells from blood. The CDR3 DNA sequence: TGCAGTGCTAGTAAAGGGAAACAACAGCCCCAGCATTTT. Its translation: CSASKGKQQPQHF.